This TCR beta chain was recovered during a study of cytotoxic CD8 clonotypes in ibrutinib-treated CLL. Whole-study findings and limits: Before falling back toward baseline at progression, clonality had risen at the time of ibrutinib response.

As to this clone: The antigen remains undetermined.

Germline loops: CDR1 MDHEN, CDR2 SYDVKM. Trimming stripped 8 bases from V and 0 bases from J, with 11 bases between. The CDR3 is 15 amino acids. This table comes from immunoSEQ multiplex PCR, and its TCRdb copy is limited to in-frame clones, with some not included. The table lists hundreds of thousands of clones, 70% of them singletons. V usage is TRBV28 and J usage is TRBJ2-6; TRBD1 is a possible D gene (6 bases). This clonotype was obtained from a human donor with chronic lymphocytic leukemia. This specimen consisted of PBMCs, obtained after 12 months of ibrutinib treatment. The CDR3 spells CASGTYSSGANVLTF. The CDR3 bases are TGTGCCAGCGGGACATACAGCTCTGGGGCCAACGTCCTGACTTTC.